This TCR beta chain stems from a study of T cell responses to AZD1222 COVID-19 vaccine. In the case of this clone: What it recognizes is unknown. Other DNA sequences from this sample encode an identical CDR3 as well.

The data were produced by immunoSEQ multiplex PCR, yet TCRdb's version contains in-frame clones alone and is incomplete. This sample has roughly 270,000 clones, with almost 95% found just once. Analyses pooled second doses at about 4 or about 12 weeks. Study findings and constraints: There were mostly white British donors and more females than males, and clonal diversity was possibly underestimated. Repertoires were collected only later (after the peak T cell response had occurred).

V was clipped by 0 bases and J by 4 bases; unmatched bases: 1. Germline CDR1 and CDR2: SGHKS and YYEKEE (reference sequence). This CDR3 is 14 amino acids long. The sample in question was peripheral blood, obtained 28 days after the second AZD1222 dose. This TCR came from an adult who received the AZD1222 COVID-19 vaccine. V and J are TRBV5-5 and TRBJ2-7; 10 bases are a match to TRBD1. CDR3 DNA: TGTGCCAGCAGCTTGGGACAGGGGGCATACGAGCAGTACTTC. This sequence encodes CASSLGQGAYEQYF.